This T cell receptor (beta chain) was captured in a study of blood T cell repertoires in COVID-19. The wider study: The analysed material was cDNA or gDNA that came from T cells, B-cell-depleted T cells, or PBMCs.

The V gene end was trimmed by 4 bases and the J gene end by 0 bases; junction bases not matched to a gene: 14. The CDR3 spans 18 residues. Looked up from germline, CDR1 is KGHSH and CDR2 is LQKENI. Sequencing was performed with immunoSEQ multiplex PCR; in TCRdb, only in-frame clones are kept and a portion is missing. In the table there are some 330,000 clones, roughly 90% of which are singletons. Only one count was recorded for this clone. Material for sequencing was peripheral blood. V and J are TRBV18 and TRBJ1-2, with 7 nucleotides matching TRBD1. This clonotype was sampled from a woman aged 45-65 years with active or convalescent COVID-19. CDR3 nucleotides: TGTGCCAGCTCACGACTGGACAGGCGCCCACCTCCTAACTATGGCTACACCTTC. Translated, it gives CASSRLDRRPPPNYGYTF.